The T cell receptor beta chain described here comes from a study of identical twins listed by TCRdb under 2016. About the full investigation: To test whether fetal clonotypes persist, this study deep-sequenced TCR alpha and beta repertoires from monozygotic twins, from unrelated adults of various ages, and from cord blood. To rule out contamination, the twin experiments were replicated at different times with different library preparation protocols. The study at large found these results: A weaker excess of twin sharing was found in beta out-of-frame sequences because the signal-to-noise ratio was lowered by fewer shared sequences. Compared with coincidental sharing between unrelated individuals, out-of-frame TCR alpha sequences shared between twins had an excess of sequences with low generation probability. Recombination models systematically underestimated out-of-frame TCR alpha sharing in monozygotic twins but agreed with sharing between unrelated individuals. Zero-insertion analyses could be partly confounded by invariant T cells such as MAIT and iNKT, though diverse VJ usage argued against such confounding for most clonotypes. Because the same donors could not be followed over many years, conclusions were based on cross-sectional statistical analysis. Fewer insertions were carried by abundant cord blood beta clonotypes; a weaker similar trend was observed in young adult naive repertoires, while no such trend was observed in memory repertoires.

The germline V gene provides CDR1 SGHTA and CDR2 FQGNSA. The CDR3 numbers 14 residues from cysteine through phenylalanine. Just CDR3 DNA is preserved here, 42 bases in frame from base 1. The germline V end is reduced by 4 bases and the J end by 6 bases; junction bases left unmatched: 7. Libraries were prepared through 5' RACE. The data were produced on an Illumina HiSeq 2000. Template switching added a universal primer binding site, and the final cDNA carried a unique molecular identifier that allowed TCR cDNA molecules to be counted accurately. First-strand cDNA for TCR alpha and beta chains was synthesized from specific primers in the conserved constant-segment region. To control for contamination, every cDNA library was double barcoded, receiving both a SMART-Mk sample barcode and Illumina barcodes. TruSeq adapter sequences, together with Illumina sample barcodes, were added in two successive PCR steps. The TCR alpha and beta cDNA libraries were sequenced on the Illumina HiSeq platform using custom primers. For the original study's pipeline: Raw reads were processed with MiGEC to extract unique molecular identifiers, and MiXCR was used to determine CDR3 positions. For each individual, recombination models were inferred using an EM algorithm with the repgenHMM and IGoR tools. The tcR package in R was used for shared clonotype analysis, with sharing normalized by the product of cloneset sizes. To study raw recombination free of thymic and clonal selection effects, out-of-frame nonproductive sequences were analyzed. TCRdb ran its own pipeline on the public reads, namely fastp trimming at Q25 and MiXCR clone calling, and kept in-frame beta chains. Identical CDR3 protein sequences are pooled into one entry, listed with their most common genes and DNA. Clone size and V and J calls follow TCRdb, not the original study. Present in this sample are about 500,000 distinct CDR3 sequences, approximately 14% of which were seen just once. Approximately 1% of the sample goes to the ten largest clones.

Every donor was a healthy Caucasian. The twin cohort comprised three pairs of female monozygotic twins, all aged about 18 to 30 years. CD4+ and CD8+ T cell populations were isolated with positive isolation kits from Invitrogen. A remark on this clonotype: It has no known antigen specificity. Nothing much larger sits one base from this clone, and base qualities are not available.

The same sample was also studied in work on yellow fever vaccine responses in identical twins. The second paper states: The authors reported that the T cell response to vaccination in identical twins appeared partly convergent and partly personalized. In identical twins, the study followed T cell clones that responded to the vaccine with precision.

Here the chain combines TRBV7-2 and TRBJ2-7; 9 bases in the middle match TRBD1. The TCR comes from a woman aged 18-29 years in good health. Sequenced sample: CD4+ T cells sorted from blood. The CDR3 reads CASSSDRGRLEQYF. The bases read TGTGCCAGCAGCTCGGACAGGGGAAGGCTCGAGCAGTACTTC. When the CDR3 is completed using the reference TRBV7-2 and TRBJ2-7 genes on either side, the full variable domain is GAGVSQSPSNKVTEKGKDVELRCDPISGHTALYWYRQSLGQGLEFLIYFQGNSAPDKSGLPSDRFSAERTGGSVSTLTIQRTQQEDSAVYLCASSSDRGRLEQYFGPGTRLTVT.